This T cell receptor beta chain was documented in a study of T cells after yellow fever vaccination. V lost 1 base, J lost 4 bases, and 11 bases lay in between. CDR1 and CDR2 from the germline V gene are SGHAT and FQNNGV. The CDR3 extends over 15 amino acids. This clonotype has a handful of counts. Its antigen is unidentified. Study results and caveats: The booster saw the reappearance of most primary-vaccination clones (more than 95% CD4, 70% to 90% CD8).

One entry per CDR3 protein results from TCRdb running MiXCR on the 5' RACE reads. The sample has more than 350,000 distinct CDR3 sequences; roughly 10% are singletons. The material sequenced was PBMCs, taken on the day of the first yellow fever vaccination. The chain employs TRBV11-2 and TRBJ1-5; D might be TRBD1 (5 bases). The clonotype was recovered from a man between 18 and 35 years old who received the YFV17D yellow fever vaccine. As DNA, the CDR3 is TGTGCCAGCAGCTTAGGGGACCGAGATAATCAGCCCCAGCATTTT. This codes for CASSLGDRDNQPQHF. The full variable domain, its missing parts supplied by reference TRBV11-2 and TRBJ1-5, is EAGVAQSPRYKIIEKRQSVAFWCNPISGHATLYWYQQILGQGPKLLIQFQNNGVVDDSQLPKDRFSAERLKGVDSTLKIQPAKLEDSAVYLCASSLGDRDNQPQHFGDGTRLSIL.